This T cell receptor beta chain emerged from a study of T cell changes during pregnancy in multiple sclerosis. Germline CDR1 reads LGHNA; CDR2 reads YNFKEQ. Trimming took 1 base from V and 4 from J; bases not matched to a gene: 4. This CDR3 contains 15 residues. The protocol was immunoSEQ multiplex PCR, while the TCRdb copy is restricted to in-frame clones and leaves out a portion. The sample gives some 74,000 clones, about 92% of which show up once; about 2% is in the top ten. The specimen comprised peripheral blood, sampled before pregnancy. The sequence was collected from a female donor with multiple sclerosis, enrolled in a pregnancy study. This chain links TRBV4-2 with TRBJ1-3; 7 bases are shared with TRBD1. The CDR3 sequence: CASSQVTGAGNTIYF. DNA of the CDR3: TGTGCCAGCAGCCAAGTAACAGGGGCCGGAAACACCATATATTTT.